These 28 T cell receptor beta chains came from one sample sequenced in a study of T cell responses to AZD1222 COVID-19 vaccine. Assay used: immunoSEQ multiplex PCR; TCRdb lists only in-frame clones, some missing. This table has tens of thousands of clones, about 88% appearing once. Material: peripheral blood, obtained on day 0 of AZD1222 vaccination. Source of these receptors: an adult in good health.

The CDR3 nucleotides are TGCAGCGTTGATAGTCCAGGCGGGGTGAACACTGAAGCTTTCTTT. Protein sequence: CSVDSPGGVNTEAFF. The chain joins TRBV29-1 to TRBJ1-1; D gene uncertain. Germline values: CDR1 SQVTM, CDR2 ANQGSEA. The CDR3 runs 15 residues. V lost 3 bases to trimming and J lost 0 bases, with 14 bases between them.

The CDR3 sequence is CASRTTGQGAEAFF. The CDR3 bases are TGTGCCAGTAGGACCACGGGACAGGGGGCTGAAGCTTTCTTT. The V gene is TRBV19, the J gene TRBJ1-1; TRBD1 matches 11 bases. CDR1 LNHDA and CDR2 SQIVND come from the germline V gene (reference sequence). The CDR3 loop spans 14 amino acids. V lost 6 bases to trimming and J lost 6 bases; unmatched junction nucleotides: 6.

The V call is TRBV6-1, the J call TRBJ1-6; no clear D gene. The germline gives CDR1 MNHNS, CDR2 SASEGT. V was pared by 4 bases and J by 0 bases, with 16 bases between. This CDR3 spans 18 amino acids. The CDR3 here is CASSALGLISSYNSPLHF. CDR3 sequence (DNA): TGTGCCAGCAGTGCCCTGGGCCTCATCAGCTCCTATAATTCACCCCTCCACTTT.

V and J are TRBV27 and TRBJ2-7; 9 bases are a match to TRBD1. The J segment lost 1 base and the V segment lost 4 bases, leaving 8 bases of the junction unmatched. The CDR3 length is 16 residues. Germline-derived CDR1 and CDR2 are MNHEY and SMNVEV (reference sequence). CDR3 amino acids: CASSSTWDRASYEQYF. The CDR3 region has the DNA TGTGCCAGCAGTTCAACCTGGGACAGGGCTTCCTACGAGCAGTACTTC.

The rearrangement joins TRBV10-2 to TRBJ1-2, with 9 bases aligning to TRBD1. This CDR3 comprises 12 residues. Germline V lookup: CDR1 WSHSY, CDR2 SAAADI. Germline trimming cut 7 bases from V and 8 bases from J; bases unmatched to any gene: 5. The CDR3 protein is CASTRDRDGYTF. The CDR3 bases are TGCGCCAGCACCCGGGACAGGGACGGCTACACCTTC.

The V and J genes are TRBV19 and TRBJ1-6; D is uncertain. V lost 3 bases and J lost 5, with 11 bases in between. Germline V lookup: CDR1 LNHDA, CDR2 SQIVND (reference sequence). This CDR3 comprises 15 residues. CDR3 bases: TGTGCCAGTAGTATCACGACCGGCAATAATTCACCCCTCCACTTT. The encoded protein is CASSITTGNNSPLHF.

This chain uses TRBV20-1 with TRBJ2-7; D is possibly TRBD1 (6 bases). CDR3 size: 11 residues. V was cut by 3 bases and J by 7 bases, with 10 bases left in between. Germline loops: CDR1 DFQATT, CDR2 SNEGSKA (reference sequence). The CDR3, as DNA: TGCAGTGCTAGGGTTACAGGGGAGCAGTACTTC. Its protein is CSARVTGEQYF.

The chain combines TRBV3-1 (or the pseudogene TRBV3-2) with TRBJ2-7, with TRBD2 as a possible D gene (5 bases). Germline loops: CDR1 LGHDT, CDR2 YNNKEL (reference sequence). The germline V and J ends were trimmed by 1 base and 4 bases, with 8 bases remaining between them. The CDR3 runs 13 residues. The CDR3 DNA reads as TGTGCCAGCAGCCAAGCGGGCGGGTACGAGCAGTACTTC. The encoded protein is CASSQAGGYEQYF.

The chain couples TRBV27 to TRBJ1-5, with a tentative D call TRBD1 (5 bases). The CDR3 runs to 16 residues. Trimming stripped 6 bases from V and 5 bases from J, with 20 bases between. Germline V gene data show CDR1 as MNHEY and CDR2 as SMNVEV (reference sequence). This chain's CDR3 is CASRLSGGGTYQPQHF. The CDR3 coding sequence is TGTGCCAGCAGGCTCTCGGGTGGGGGGACTTATCAGCCCCAGCATTTT.

The chain carries TRBV28 and TRBJ1-1, with D possibly being TRBD1 (5 bases). Germline V CDR1 and CDR2: MDHEN, SYDVKM. The CDR3 runs to 16 residues. V was cut by 6 bases and J by 0 bases, with 17 bases left in between. CDR3 DNA sequence: TGTGCCAGCAGACGGTCAGGGTATTCGGTGAACACTGAAGCTTTCTTT. Protein: CASRRSGYSVNTEAFF.

A word on this clone: A read error likely explains this, since a far larger clone differs by one base. This chain uses TRBV15 with TRBJ2-6; no reliable D call. Germline V gives CDR1 LNHNV, CDR2 YYDKDF (reference sequence). CDR3 length equals 15 residues. For the CDR3, the DNA is TGTCCCACCAGCAGAGACAACTCTGGGGCCAACGTCCTGACTTTC. Protein sequence: CPTSRDNSGANVLTF.

The chain combines TRBV10-2 with TRBJ1-2; 8 bases are shared with TRBD1. Germline lookup yields CDR1 WSHSY and CDR2 SAAADI. The CDR3 totals 14 residues. V was clipped by 4 bases and J by 6 bases; unmatched bases: 7. CDR3 sequence reads: CASSADTGGDGYTF. In DNA, the CDR3 is TGCGCCAGCAGTGCCGACACAGGGGGTGATGGCTACACCTTC.

The chain uses TRBV7-3 and TRBJ2-5, with 7 bases identical to TRBD2. The CDR3 has 16 amino acids. The V and J ends lost 4 bases and 5 bases, in that order; junction bases with no gene match: 13. Germline V gene sequence: CDR1 SGHTA, CDR2 FQGTGA. CDR3 protein: CASSSFGLGGDETQYF. The CDR3 DNA is TGTGCCAGCAGCTCGTTCGGACTAGGCGGGGACGAGACCCAGTACTTC.

The J gene is TRBJ1-3, the V gene TRBV10-2; a weak D match, TRBD1 (5 bases). V shed 3 bases and J shed 6 bases, with 9 bases lying between them. The CDR3 runs to 13 residues. Per the germline V gene, CDR1 is WSHSY and CDR2 is SAAADI. CDR3 bases: TGCGCCAGCAGTGACCCAGGGCCAAACACCATATATTTT. This codes for CASSDPGPNTIYF.

The rearrangement joins TRBV12-3 or TRBV12-4 to TRBJ1-2; D possibly corresponds to TRBD1 (6 bases). The CDR3 is 12 amino acids. V dropped 7 bases and J dropped 3 bases, with 9 bases sitting between them. The CDR3 loop is CASTTGYYGYTF. The CDR3 region has the DNA TGTGCCAGCACTACAGGGTACTATGGCTACACCTTC.

The chain has TRBV2 and TRBJ2-4; tentative D call: TRBD2 (5 bases). V was shortened by 6 bases and J by 3 bases, with 15 bases between the two germline ends. Germline V gene data show CDR1 as SNHLY and CDR2 as FYNNEI. The CDR3 runs to 15 residues. The CDR3 loop is CASSGEGGRKNIQYF. The CDR3 coding sequence is TGTGCCAGCAGCGGGGAAGGAGGTCGCAAAAACATTCAGTACTTC.

The rearrangement joins TRBV28 to TRBJ1-2; D not certain. The germline CDR1 and CDR2 sequences are MDHEN and SYDVKM. The length of the CDR3 is 13 residues. Trimming pared 3 bases from V and 5 bases from J, leaving 10 bases between. Written as DNA, the CDR3 is TGTGCCAGCAGTTTGGCTGCTCTTTATGGCTACACCTTC. Its protein is CASSLAALYGYTF.

This clone was recorded only once. J is TRBJ1-6 and V is TRBV27; the match to TRBD1 covers 7 bases. The CDR3 contains 14 residues. V gave up 6 bases and J gave up 10 bases; unmatched junction bases: 9. Germline lookup yields CDR1 MNHEY and CDR2 SMNVEV (reference sequence). For the CDR3, the DNA is TGTGCCAGCAGGGGCCACAGGGGAGAGTCACCCCTCCACTTT. Translating gives CASRGHRGESPLHF.

The rearrangement links TRBV6-5 to TRBJ1-1, with D hard to call. The CDR3 loop spans 14 amino acids. V was cut by 7 bases and J by 0 bases, with 12 bases left in between. Germline V CDR1 and CDR2: MNHEY, SVGAGI. CDR3 region: CASKGPQMNTEAFF. CDR3 in DNA: TGTGCCAGCAAAGGCCCGCAAATGAACACTGAAGCTTTCTTT.

V is TRBV12-3 or TRBV12-4 and J is TRBJ1-1; D possibly corresponds to TRBD1 (6 bases). V lost 5 bases and J 11 bases, leaving 18 bases between the germline ends. This CDR3 is 13 amino acids long. The CDR3 sequence is CASSDGQQRWAFF. Written as DNA, the CDR3 is TGTGCCAGCAGTGACGGACAGCAGCGGTGGGCTTTCTTT.

J is TRBJ1-1 and V is TRBV6-2 or TRBV6-3; D is ambiguous. V was pared by 2 bases and J by 2 bases, with 9 bases between. The CDR3 extends over 14 amino acids. The V gene's germline CDR1 is MNHEY and CDR2 SVGEGT. CDR3 sequence: CASSYERINTEAFF. The DNA for the CDR3 is TGTGCCAGCAGTTACGAGAGAATTAACACTGAAGCTTTCTTT.

This chain connects TRBV5-1 to TRBJ2-5; TRBD2 matches at 8 bases. V lost 8 bases and J lost 5; bases outside the gene matches: 11. Germline V CDR1 and CDR2: SGHRS, YFSETQ. The CDR3 sequence is 14 residues long. The chain's CDR3 is CASKSTGGPETQYF. DNA for the CDR3: TGCGCCAGTAAGTCCACGGGAGGGCCGGAGACCCAGTACTTC.

The chain is built from TRBV2 and TRBJ1-6; TRBD1 is a possible D gene (6 bases). V lost 1 base to trimming and J lost 10 bases, with 14 bases between them. CDR1 and CDR2 from the germline V gene are SNHLY and FYNNEI. CDR3 length: 15 residues. DNA of the CDR3: TGTGCCAGCAGTGAAGAGGGGGGGACTATATCACCCCTCCACTTT. This sequence encodes CASSEEGGTISPLHF.

This clone showed up just once. This chain uses TRBV6-5 with TRBJ1-1; D might be TRBD1 (6 bases). The CDR3 contains 13 residues. V lost 11 bases and J 5 bases, leaving 18 bases between the germline ends. The germline V gene encodes CDR1 MNHEY and CDR2 SVGAGI. The CDR3 reads CAGRDTAGTEAFF. DNA for the CDR3: TGTGCCGGTAGGGACACGGCGGGGACTGAAGCTTTCTTT.

The rearrangement joins TRBV27 to TRBJ2-7, with 8 bases identical to TRBD1. Unmatched junction bases numbered 7, after V lost 0 bases and J lost 3 bases. The V gene's germline CDR1 is MNHEY and CDR2 SMNVEV (reference sequence). The CDR3 is made up of 16 amino acids. The CDR3 reads CASSLSPRTGHYEQYF. In DNA form, the CDR3 reads TGTGCCAGCAGTTTATCGCCCAGGACAGGGCACTACGAGCAGTACTTC.

The J gene is TRBJ1-6, the V gene TRBV10-3, with 7 bases aligning to TRBD1. The ends lost 2 bases at V and 3 bases at J; junction bases unmatched: 13. The germline gives CDR1 ENHRY, CDR2 SYGVKD. The CDR3 runs to 19 residues. CDR3 in amino acids: CAISERPRLGQNYNSPLHF. DNA of the CDR3: TGTGCCATCAGTGAGCGACCGCGATTGGGACAGAACTATAATTCACCCCTCCACTTT.

V gene TRBV2 combines with J gene TRBJ2-1; D unclear. The CDR3 loop spans 15 amino acids. Deletions cut 7 bases from V and 2 bases from J, with 15 bases between. The V gene's germline CDR1 is SNHLY and CDR2 FYNNEI. CDR3: CASTNDGRPYNEQFF. In DNA, the CDR3 is TGTGCCAGCACTAATGACGGGCGCCCCTACAATGAGCAGTTCTTC.

The CDR3 sequence is CASRRQDLHGYTF. CDR3 coding DNA: TGTGCCAGCAGAAGGCAGGACCTTCATGGCTACACCTTC. This chain joins TRBV28 and TRBJ1-2; D is uncertain. CDR1 and CDR2 from the germline V gene are MDHEN and SYDVKM. V dropped 6 bases and J dropped 6 bases, with 14 bases sitting between them. The CDR3 is 13 amino acids.